This TCR beta chain was identified during a study of control samples from healthy donors and cancer patients. Produced via immunoSEQ multiplex PCR; TCRdb's table is partial and in-frame only. The sample has roughly 170,000 clones, just under 95% seen once. Germline CDR1 and CDR2: SGHVS and FNYEAQ. V was pared by 3 bases and J by 6 bases, with 6 bases of the junction left unmatched. CDR3 length equals 15 residues. The table lists this clone with a count of one. The rearrangement joins TRBV7-6 to TRBJ2-1; 9 bases map to TRBD1. Sequenced input: blood. This clonotype was sampled from a man younger than 30 in good health. CDR3 nucleotides: TGTGCCAGCAGCTTGGACAGGGGTTTCGTCAATGAGCAGTTCTTC. Its protein product is CASSLDRGFVNEQFF.